These T cell receptor beta chains were read from a single sample in a study of blood T cell repertoires in COVID-19. Data came from immunoSEQ multiplex PCR; TCRdb stores just in-frame clones and leaves some out. The data hold 260,000 or so clones, with approximately 80% observed a single time. Specimen: peripheral blood. Receptor source: a human donor in a cohort sampled during active COVID-19. Both conserved end residues are part of each CDR3. D genes are given only for firm matches. Size is omitted from some rows. Given values are once, few, many or a class for expanded clones.

v_call	j_call	d_call	clone_size	cdr3_nt	cdr3_aa
TRBV18	TRBJ1-1	NA	NA	TGTGCCAGCTCACCAACGCTTGGAGGGCAGGGCACTGAAGCTTTCTTT	CASSPTLGGQGTEAFF
TRBV4-1	TRBJ2-1	TRBD2	NA	TGCGCCAGCAGCCACGGGACTAGCGGGAGCTCATACAATGAGCAGTTCTTC	CASSHGTSGSSYNEQFF
TRBV7-2	TRBJ2-7	NA	few	TGTGCCAGCAGCTCCGGGGCGGGGAGGTGGCAGTACTTC	CASSSGAGRWQYF
TRBV19	TRBJ2-2	TRBD1	NA	TGTGCCAGTAGTATTGACAGGGATGCCGGGGAGCTGTTTTTT	CASSIDRDAGELFF
TRBV10-2	TRBJ1-1	TRBD1	NA	TGCGCCAGCAGTGAGTCGCAGGGGGGCATGACTGAAGCTTTCTTT	CASSESQGGMTEAFF
TRBV5-6	TRBJ1-1	NA	NA	TGTGCCAGCAGCGGCGCGGGACGTCAGAACACTGAAGCTTTCTTT	CASSGAGRQNTEAFF
TRBV2	TRBJ2-7	NA	NA	TGTGCCAGCAGTGTACTAGCTACATACGAGCAGTACTTC	CASSVLATYEQYF
TRBV11-2	TRBJ1-3	NA	NA	TGTGCCAGCAGCTTCTTTCAAGGCGGTATTGGAAACACCATATATTTT	CASSFFQGGIGNTIYF
TRBV9	TRBJ2-1	TRBD2	NA	TGTGCCAGCAGCCCCCCAAGGCGGGAGATTAATGAGCAGTTCTTC	CASSPPRREINEQFF
TRBV18	TRBJ1-1	TRBD1	NA	TGTGCCAGCTCACGTCTAAACAGGGGGCTGCACACTGAAGCTTTCTTT	CASSRLNRGLHTEAFF
TRBV24-1	TRBJ2-4	TRBD1	NA	TGTGCCACCAGCGGGACAGGGAGTAACATTCAGTACTTC	CATSGTGSNIQYF
TRBV10-3	TRBJ2-7	NA	NA	TGTGCCATCATGGCAGGCGATGATAACAGCTTTTACGAGCAGTACTTC	CAIMAGDDNSFYEQYF
TRBV5-8	TRBJ1-2	TRBD1	NA	TGTGCCAGCAGGCAGACAGGGGTAGACTATGGCTACACCTTC	CASRQTGVDYGYTF
TRBV11-2	TRBJ2-3	TRBD2	NA	TGTGCCAGCAGCTATTTGGGGCGGGGGGGCACAGATACGCAGTATTTT	CASSYLGRGGTDTQYF
TRBV6-5	TRBJ1-3	TRBD1	NA	TGTGCCAGCAGTTACGGGACAGGGTTTGGAAACACCATATATTTT	CASSYGTGFGNTIYF
TRBV28	TRBJ2-5	TRBD1	once	TGTGCCAGCAGTTTTATTCCGCACAGGGGGAAAGAGACCCAGTACTTC	CASSFIPHRGKETQYF
TRBV28	TRBJ1-6	TRBD1	NA	TGTGCCAGCACGCGAGGTGGGACAGCTAATTCACCCCTCCACTTT	CASTRGGTANSPLHF
TRBV6-1	TRBJ2-1	NA	NA	TGTGCCAGCAGTGAAGCAGTGCGCCTCGATAAACACAATGAGCAGTTCTTC	CASSEAVRLDKHNEQFF
TRBV7-9	TRBJ2-5	TRBD2	NA	TGTGCCAGCAGCCCGAGACTAGCGGAGAGAGAGACCCAGTACTTC	CASSPRLAERETQYF
TRBV5-1	TRBJ2-3	TRBD2	NA	TGCGCCAGCAGCTTGGGAATAGCGGGGGGGCCGAGGTCAGATACGCAGTATTTT	CASSLGIAGGPRSDTQYF
TRBV2	TRBJ2-3	TRBD2	NA	TGTGCCAGCAGTCCTCCGGGACTAGCGGGGTCGGATACGCAGTATTTT	CASSPPGLAGSDTQYF
TRBV7-2	TRBJ2-7	TRBD1	once	TGTGCCAGCAGCTTAGGGAGTAGGGTTGGACAGGGGTTGTACTTC	CASSLGSRVGQGLYF
TRBV28	TRBJ1-6	NA	NA	TGTGCCAGCGTATCCCCCGGGGCGGGGCCCGATTCACCCCTCCACTTT	CASVSPGAGPDSPLHF
TRBV21-1	TRBJ1-2	NA	NA	TGTGCCAGCAGCGGGACAGCAGCTAACTATGGCTACACCTTC	CASSGTAANYGYTF
TRBV10-1	TRBJ2-3	TRBD2	once	TGCGCCAGCAGCCGGACTAGCGGGAGGGCCAGGGAAGATACGCAGTATTTT	CASSRTSGRAREDTQYF
TRBV7-2	TRBJ2-3	TRBD2	NA	TGTGCCAGCAGCCGGACTAGCGGGGGGGGGCGTGGTACGCAGTATTTT	CASSRTSGGGRGTQYF
TRBV7-9	TRBJ1-5	NA	NA	TGTGCCAGCAGCTTAGGAGGGAGTCAGCCCCAGCATTTT	CASSLGGSQPQHF